These 20 T cell receptor beta chains share one sample of origin, sequenced in a study of tumor-infiltrating lymphocytes in primary liver carcinoma. The roughly 19-32 mg bulk tissue piece was not sorted before simultaneous RNA and DNA extraction. TCR beta cDNA was made from 500 ng total RNA with a constant-region primer. Sequencing libraries for TCR beta derived from three nested multiplex PCR rounds that used slightly modified ARM-PCR. The two initial PCR rounds, roughly 10 cycles each, used TRBV1-TRBV30 forward and C-beta reverse primers. One entry per CDR3 protein, called by TCRdb with MiXCR from the multiplex PCR reads. The table includes roughly 80,000 distinct CDR3 sequences, roughly 71% detected once. The sequenced sample was tumor-adjacent normal liver tissue. The receptor source for this set is a man in his forties with primary liver carcinoma and hepatitis B virus infection.

Details on this clonotype: One end of the junction varies from germline; a read error may be responsible. This chain joins TRBV11-2 and TRBJ2-6, with D unclear. The CDR3 runs to 14 residues. Germline-derived CDR1 and CDR2 are SGHAT and FQNNGV. The CDR3 DNA reads as TGTGCCAGCATCTTAGAGGATTGGGCTGACGTCCTGACTTTC. Protein sequence: CASILEDWADVLTF. The variable domain in full, with the rest retrieved from reference TRBV11-2 and TRBJ2-6, is EAGVAQSPRYKIIEKRQSVAFWCNPISGHATLYWYQQILGQGPKLLIQFQNNGVVDDSQLPKDRFSAERLKGVDSTLKIQPAKLEDSAVYLCASILEDWADVLTFGAGSRLTVL.

For this clonotype: The conserved phenylalanine or tryptophan normally closing the CDR3 is absent here, so this likely arose from a read error. V and J are TRBV28 and TRBJ2-7; TRBD2 matches at 10 bases. Germline V gives CDR1 MDHEN, CDR2 SYDVKM. The CDR3 totals 14 residues. The CDR3 DNA follows: TGTGCCAGCAGTTTCCTAGCGGGAGACTACGGGCAGTACTTA. This sequence encodes CASSFLAGDYGQYL.

Turning to this clonotype: Germline is not matched at one junction end, which may reflect a read error. This chain uses TRBV30 with TRBJ2-7; D assignment may be TRBD1 or TRBD2 (5 bases each). CDR3 length: 13 amino acids. Germline V lookup: CDR1 GTSNPN, CDR2 SVGIG (reference sequence). CDR3 amino acids: CVWSGGRAYEQYF. CDR3 bases: TGTGTCTGGAGTGGAGGCAGGGCCTACGAGCAGTACTTC.

As regards this clonotype: The junction departs from the called germline gene at one end, perhaps through a read error. This sequence joins TRBV29-1 and TRBJ2-7; D remains unclear. Germline CDR1 and CDR2: SQVTM and ANQGSEA. This CDR3 is 13 amino acids long. CDR3 nucleotides: TGCAGTGTTGCAGATGTCCCCTCCTACGAGCAGTACTTC. Residues: CSVADVPSYEQYF.

With respect to this clonotype: This may be a read error, as it is one base from a much larger clone. The rearrangement links TRBV28 to TRBJ1-5, with 10 nucleotides matching TRBD1. CDR1 is MDHEN, CDR2 SYDVKM, per germline. V shed 5 bases, J shed 4 bases, and the junction held 5 bases outside the gene matches. This CDR3 spans 15 amino acids. CDR3 region: CASSVTGQGNQPQHF. DNA for the CDR3: TGTGCCAGCAGTGTAACGGGACAGGGGAATCAGCCCCAGCATTTT.

J is TRBJ2-5 and V is TRBV6-6; 7 bases fit TRBD1. The V and J ends lost 1 base and 14 bases, in that order; junction bases with no gene match: 10. This CDR3 has 13 residues. CDR1 and CDR2 (germline): MNHNY, SVGAGI (reference sequence). CDR3 amino acids: CASSYWQGETRYF. CDR3 coding DNA: TGTGCCAGCAGTTACTGGCAGGGGGAGACCCGATACTTC.

This chain links TRBV29-1 with TRBJ2-5, with D perhaps TRBD1 (6 bases). The CDR3 spans 13 residues. V was cut by 8 bases and J by 5 bases, with 18 bases left in between. The germline V gene has CDR1 SQVTM and CDR2 ANQGSEA. CDR3 nucleotide sequence: TGCAGCATCTGCCTGACAGGCGGGGAGACCCAGTACTTC. Its translation: CSICLTGGETQYF.

In its sample, this clonotype was seen a few times. Germline and junction disagree at one end, which may indicate a read error. The V and J genes are TRBV5-1 and TRBJ2-5; TRBD2 aligns across 9 bases. Germline values: CDR1 SGHRS, CDR2 YFSETQ. The CDR3 sequence is 15 residues long. For the CDR3, the DNA is TGCACCAGCAGCTTGGATAGCGGGAGCAGCGAGACCCAGTACTTC. This codes for CTSSLDSGSSETQYF.

A remark on this clonotype: One end of the junction does not line up with germline, which may come from a read error. The V call is TRBV11-2, the J call TRBJ2-5, with D perhaps matching TRBD2 (5 bases). The CDR3 consists of 16 residues. Per germline, CDR1 SGHAT and CDR2 FQNNGV. For the CDR3, the DNA is TGTGTCAGCAGTAGGCGATTGGTTGGGAGACAAGAGACCCAGTACTTC. Translating it yields CVSSRRLVGRQETQYF.

The gene calls are TRBV14 and TRBJ1-1; D unresolved. CDR3 length: 17 residues. The germline V gene encodes CDR1 SGHDN and CDR2 FVKESK. V was pared by 3 bases and J by 7 bases, with 24 bases between. The CDR3 DNA sequence: TGTGCCAGCAGCCACGTCCTTAGGCTTTCAGGAGGAATTGAAGCTTTCTTT. It yields the protein CASSHVLRLSGGIEAFF.

The V and J genes are TRBV11-2 and TRBJ2-7, with D unclear. V gave up 10 bases and J gave up 2 bases, with 18 bases separating them. The germline V gene has CDR1 SGHAT and CDR2 FQNNGV. The CDR3 runs 14 residues. For the CDR3, the DNA is TGTGCCAACGGCTTAGATACAGCCGCCTACGAGCAGTACTTC. Translation: CANGLDTAAYEQYF.

Comments on this clonotype: The germline gene is not matched at one end of the junction; a read error may be the cause. This chain connects TRBV6-6 to TRBJ1-6; possibly TRBD1 for D (5 bases). The CDR3 extends over 15 amino acids. The germline gives CDR1 MNHNY, CDR2 SVGAGI (reference sequence). The CDR3 region has the DNA TGTTCCAGCAGTCTAGGGACTGGGAGAAATTCACCCCTCCACTTT. It translates to CSSSLGTGRNSPLHF.

This clonotype was recorded many times. V gene TRBV4-3 combines with J gene TRBJ2-6; D not resolved. The germline gives CDR1 LGHNA, CDR2 YSLEER. The V end lost 0 bases, the J end lost 0 bases, and 12 bases lay between the germline ends. This CDR3 has 18 amino acids. In nucleotides, the CDR3 is TGCGCCAGCAGCCAAGATGCAGGCCTAGACTCTGGGGCCAACGTCCTGACTTTC. This codes for CASSQDAGLDSGANVLTF.

The gene calls are TRBV29-1 and TRBJ1-1; no definite D call. Per germline, CDR1 SQVTM and CDR2 ANQGSEA. The V gene lost 3 bases and the J gene lost 6 bases, with 17 bases spanning the gap. The CDR3 consists of 14 residues. The CDR3 nucleotides are TGCAGCGTTGAGGGGATGCCGTCTTCGCCTGAAGCTTTCTTT. It specifies CSVEGMPSSPEAFF. The variable domain in full, completed from reference TRBV29-1 and TRBJ1-1, reads SAVISQKPSRDICQRGTSLTIQCQVDSQVTMMFWYRQQPGQSLTLIATANQGSEATYESGFVIDKFPISRPNLTFSTLTVSNMSPEDSSIYLCSVEGMPSSPEAFFGQGTRLTVV.

A note on this clonotype: The junction departs from germline at one end; a sequencing error may be responsible. V is TRBV11-2 and J is TRBJ2-3, with D maybe TRBD2 (6 bases). The length of the CDR3 is 15 residues. CDR1 SGHAT and CDR2 FQNNGV come from the germline V gene. The CDR3 is CDSSFYGGSTDTKHF. The CDR3 DNA follows: TGTGACAGCAGCTTCTACGGGGGTAGCACAGATACGAAGCATTTT.

This clonotype occurred many times. The J gene is TRBJ2-1, the V gene TRBV5-1; D might be TRBD2 (6 bases). V was shortened by 0 bases and J by 2 bases, with 15 bases between the two germline ends. Germline V gene data show CDR1 as SGHRS and CDR2 as YFSETQ. The CDR3 length is 17 residues. The CDR3 loop reads CASSLGQRDSAYNEQFF. Here the CDR3 DNA reads TGCGCCAGCAGCTTGGGCCAAAGGGACTCGGCCTACAATGAGCAGTTCTTC.

About this clonotype itself: One junction end does not reproduce the germline sequence, and a read error may be involved. The rearrangement joins TRBV11-1 to TRBJ2-5; 14 bases align to TRBD2. The CDR3 totals 15 residues. The V gene's germline CDR1 is SGHAT and CDR2 FQDESV (reference sequence). CDR3 sequence reads: CVSTLTGLAGETQYF. In DNA form, the CDR3 reads TGTGTCAGCACCCTCACGGGACTAGCGGGAGAGACTCAGTACTTC.

Details on this clonotype: Germline is not matched at one junction end, which may reflect a read error. The chain combines TRBV11-2 with TRBJ1-2, with 9 bases identical to TRBD1. The CDR3 is 13 amino acids. Germline CDR1 SGHAT, CDR2 FQNNGV. The CDR3 coding sequence is TGTGCCAGCAGCTTGGACAGGGGCTTTGGCTACACATTC. Translation gives CASSLDRGFGYTF.

In this sample, this clonotype turned up a few times. No conserved phenylalanine or tryptophan is present at the end of the CDR3, so a read error is the likely explanation. The rearrangement links TRBV4-1 to TRBJ2-7; D may be TRBD1 (6 bases). Germline loops: CDR1 MGHRA, CDR2 YSYEKL. CDR3 length: 15 residues. The CDR3 DNA follows: TGCGCCAGTAGCCAAGATCACGGACAGTTTTACGAGCAGTACCTC. Translated: CASSQDHGQFYEQYL.

The chain employs TRBV7-2 and TRBJ2-3; 10 bases are a match to TRBD2. This CDR3 has 17 residues. Germline V gene sequence: CDR1 SGHTA, CDR2 FQGNSA. The ends lost 6 bases at V and 5 bases at J; junction bases unmatched: 14. CDR3 region: CASRNFGLSGRVDTQYF. As DNA, the CDR3 is TGTGCCAGCAGGAATTTCGGACTAAGCGGGAGGGTAGATACGCAGTATTTT. The full variable domain, completed using reference TRBV7-2 and TRBJ2-3, is GAGVSQSPSNKVTEKGKDVELRCDPISGHTALYWYRQSLGQGLEFLIYFQGNSAPDKSGLPSDRFSAERTGGSVSTLTIQRTQQEDSAVYLCASRNFGLSGRVDTQYFGPGTRLTVL.